The rows below give T cell receptor beta chains drawn from one sample of a study of blood T cell repertoires in COVID-19. Clones were read by immunoSEQ multiplex PCR, and TCRdb kept only the in-frame ones, dropping some. The sample shows 99,000 or so clones, roughly 80% of them seen only once. The specimen sequenced was peripheral blood. The receptors were sampled from a woman aged 80 or over with active or convalescent COVID-19. Both conserved end residues are part of each CDR3. D genes are given only for firm matches. Clone size is shown for a subset of rows, as once, few, many or a class of expanded clone.

cdr3_aa	cdr3_nt	d_call	v_call	j_call	clone_size
CASSTQGPGNTIYF	TGTGCCAGTAGTACCCAGGGGCCTGGAAACACCATATATTTT	.	TRBV19	TRBJ1-3	.
CAIMSGTALYNEQFF	TGTGCCATCATGAGCGGGACCGCCTTATACAATGAGCAGTTCTTC	TRBD2	TRBV10-3	TRBJ2-1	.
CASSLGDRDINEQFF	TGTGCCAGCAGCTTAGGGGACAGGGATATCAATGAGCAGTTCTTC	TRBD1	TRBV7-2	TRBJ2-1	.
CASSILLTASGSYNEQFF	TGTGCCAGTAGTATTCTCCTAACGGCTAGCGGCTCCTACAATGAGCAGTTCTTC	TRBD2	TRBV19	TRBJ2-1	once
CASRQGAGIGTNEKLFF	TGTGCCAGCAGACAAGGGGCGGGCATTGGAACTAATGAAAAACTGTTTTTT	.	TRBV4-2	TRBJ1-4	.
CASTRGEFNEKLFF	TGTGCCAGCACCCGGGGGGAGTTTAATGAAAAACTGTTTTTT	.	TRBV6-5	TRBJ1-4	.
CASSDRGGYNSPLHF	TGTGCCAGCAGTGACAGGGGTGGCTATAATTCACCCCTCCACTTT	TRBD1	TRBV28	TRBJ1-6	.
CASSPWGGWEKLFF	TGTGCCAGCAGCCCCTGGGGGGGCTGGGAAAAACTGTTTTTT	.	TRBV3-1/TRBV3-2	TRBJ1-4	few
CASSAQGQTEAFF	TGTGCCAGCAGCGCACAGGGGCAGACTGAAGCTTTCTTT	TRBD1	TRBV9	TRBJ1-1	.
CASSSPGSSSGNTIYF	TGCGCCAGCAGCTCCCCCGGGAGTAGCTCTGGAAACACCATATATTTT	.	TRBV5-1	TRBJ1-3	.
CASSPHQTSSEAFF	TGTGCCAGCAGCCCACACCAGACAAGCTCTGAAGCTTTCTTT	.	TRBV6-5	TRBJ1-1	.
CASSPWTGGLYGYTF	TGTGCCAGCAGTCCCTGGACAGGGGGCCTCTATGGCTACACCTTC	TRBD1	TRBV28	TRBJ1-2	.
CASSPTVLGGDQQFF	TGTGCCAGCTCACCCACCGTACTAGGGGGGGATCAGCAGTTCTTC	.	TRBV18	TRBJ2-1	.
CASSLEGSGANVLTF	TGTGCCAGCAGCTTAGAGGGGTCAGGGGCCAACGTCCTGACTTTC	.	TRBV7-8	TRBJ2-6	once
CASSLSGRINEQFF	TGTGCCAGCAGTTTGAGCGGGAGGATCAATGAGCAGTTCTTC	TRBD2	TRBV27	TRBJ2-1	.
CATSLQETQYF	TGTGCCACCAGTCTCCAAGAGACCCAGTACTTC	.	TRBV24-1	TRBJ2-5	.
CASSANRDVRPQHF	TGTGCCAGCAGCGCCAACAGGGATGTGAGGCCCCAGCATTTT	.	TRBV9	TRBJ1-5	.
CASSQPPYGGGYEAFF	TGCGCCAGCAGCCAACCCCCCTATGGCGGGGGGTATGAAGCTTTCTTT	.	TRBV4-1	TRBJ1-1	.
CASSENRGLGQPQHF	TGTGCCAGCAGTGAGAACAGGGGGCTGGGTCAGCCCCAGCATTTT	TRBD1	TRBV6-1	TRBJ1-5	.
CASSRTANTEAFF	TGTGCCAGCAGCCGCACAGCGAACACTGAAGCTTTCTTT	.	TRBV6-5	TRBJ1-1	.
CASSPGTGQRGPPDTQYF	TGCGCCAGCAGCCCAGGGACAGGGCAGAGGGGACCCCCAGATACGCAGTATTTT	TRBD1	TRBV4-1	TRBJ2-3	few
CASSLGQGDSQPQHF	TGTGCCAGCAGCTTGGGGCAGGGGGATAGTCAGCCCCAGCATTTT	TRBD1	TRBV5-8	TRBJ1-5	.
CASSPDRNPSFPKLFF	TGTGCCAGCAGCCCTGACAGGAACCCCTCATTTCCAAAACTGTTTTTT	.	TRBV28	TRBJ1-4	.